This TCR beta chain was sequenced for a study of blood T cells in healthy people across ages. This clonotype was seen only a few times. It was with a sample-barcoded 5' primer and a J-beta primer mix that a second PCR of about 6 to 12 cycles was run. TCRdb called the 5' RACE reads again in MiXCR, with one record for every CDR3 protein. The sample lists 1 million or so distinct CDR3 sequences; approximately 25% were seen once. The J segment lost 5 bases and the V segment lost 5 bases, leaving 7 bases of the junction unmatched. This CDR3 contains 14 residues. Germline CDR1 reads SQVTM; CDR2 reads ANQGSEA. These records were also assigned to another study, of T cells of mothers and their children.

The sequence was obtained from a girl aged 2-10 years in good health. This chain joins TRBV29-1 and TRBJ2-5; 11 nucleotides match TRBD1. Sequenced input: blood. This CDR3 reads CSVLGTGGPETQYF. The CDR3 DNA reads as TGCAGCGTTCTTGGGACAGGGGGTCCGGAGACCCAGTACTTC. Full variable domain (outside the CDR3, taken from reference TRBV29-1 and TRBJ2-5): SAVISQKPSRDICQRGTSLTIQCQVDSQVTMMFWYRQQPGQSLTLIATANQGSEATYESGFVIDKFPISRPNLTFSTLTVSNMSPEDSSIYLCSVLGTGGPETQYFGPGTRLLVL.